This entry concerns a single TCR beta chain. The entry originates in a study of T cell responses to AZD1222 COVID-19 vaccine. TCRdb keeps only in-frame clones here, not all; method: immunoSEQ multiplex PCR. Here the sample spans 150,000 or so clones, roughly 87% being singletons. There are 12 residues in the CDR3. Trimming stripped 6 bases from V and 8 bases from J, with 16 bases between. Germline values: CDR1 SQVTM, CDR2 ANQGSEA. Source: peripheral blood, taken on day 0 of AZD1222 vaccination. The TCR sequence derives from an adult in good health. The rearrangement uses TRBV29-1 and TRBJ1-2; D may be TRBD1 (5 bases). CDR3 in amino acids: CSVSRRGTGYTF. The CDR3 DNA reads as TGCAGCGTCTCCAGAAGGGGAACGGGCTACACCTTC. Looking up the rest from reference TRBV29-1 and TRBJ1-2 gives the full variable domain: SAVISQKPSRDICQRGTSLTIQCQVDSQVTMMFWYRQQPGQSLTLIATANQGSEATYESGFVIDKFPISRPNLTFSTLTVSNMSPEDSSIYLCSVSRRGTGYTFGSGTRLTVV.